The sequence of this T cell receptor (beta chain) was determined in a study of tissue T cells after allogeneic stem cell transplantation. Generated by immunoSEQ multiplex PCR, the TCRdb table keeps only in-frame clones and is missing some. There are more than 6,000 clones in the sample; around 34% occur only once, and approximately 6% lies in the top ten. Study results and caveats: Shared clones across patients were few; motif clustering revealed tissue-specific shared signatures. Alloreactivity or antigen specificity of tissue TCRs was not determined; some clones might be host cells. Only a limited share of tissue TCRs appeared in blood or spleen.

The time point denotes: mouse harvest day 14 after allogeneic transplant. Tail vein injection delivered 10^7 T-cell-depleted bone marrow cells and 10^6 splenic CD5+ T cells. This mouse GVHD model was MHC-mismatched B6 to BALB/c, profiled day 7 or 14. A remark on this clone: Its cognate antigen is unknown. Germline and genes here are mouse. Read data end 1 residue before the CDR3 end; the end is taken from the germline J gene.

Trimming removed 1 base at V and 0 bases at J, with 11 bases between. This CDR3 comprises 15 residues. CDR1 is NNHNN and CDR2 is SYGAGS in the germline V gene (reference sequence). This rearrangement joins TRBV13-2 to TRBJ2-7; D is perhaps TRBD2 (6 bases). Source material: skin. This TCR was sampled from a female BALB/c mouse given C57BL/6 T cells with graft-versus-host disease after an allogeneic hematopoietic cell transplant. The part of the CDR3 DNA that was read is TGTGCCAGCGGTGATCTGGGGCCGAGCTCCTATGAACAGTAC. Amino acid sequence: CASGDLGPSSYEQY. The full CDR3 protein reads CASGDLGPSSYEQYF.